These 32 T cell receptor beta chains share one sample of origin, sequenced in a study of blood T cell repertoires in COVID-19. Only in-frame clones appear in the TCRdb table, and some are missing; sequencing was by immunoSEQ multiplex PCR. The profile shows roughly 60,000 clones, about 75% of them singletons. Material: peripheral blood. The receptors were gathered from a human donor in a cohort sampled during active COVID-19.

This clone was counted a single time. The J gene is TRBJ2-5, the V gene TRBV12-3 or TRBV12-4; the D gene is possibly TRBD1 (5 bases). V dropped 5 bases and J dropped 5 bases, with 12 bases sitting between them. CDR3 length: 13 residues. The CDR3 sequence is CASSITPGETQYF. CDR3 nucleotide sequence: TGTGCCAGCAGTATAACTCCAGGGGAGACCCAGTACTTC.

The V gene is TRBV25-1, the J gene TRBJ2-3; 12 nucleotides match TRBD2. The CDR3 loop spans 16 amino acids. Germline V gene data show CDR1 as MGHDK and CDR2 as SYGVNS. V lost 3 bases and J lost 6; bases outside the gene matches: 7. The DNA for the CDR3 is TGTGCCAGCAGTGATACGAGACTAGCGGGAGCGGATACGCAGTATTTT. It encodes CASSDTRLAGADTQYF.

This clone was counted between two and nine times. The J gene is TRBJ2-3, the V gene TRBV7-2; D is uncertain. The V end lost 5 bases, the J end lost 6 bases, and 15 bases lay between the germline ends. CDR3 length: 14 residues. CDR1 and CDR2 (germline): SGHTA, FQGNSA. Here the CDR3 DNA reads TGTGCCAGCAGCCCCTCCGCCGGTTATGATACGCAGTATTTT. This sequence encodes CASSPSAGYDTQYF. Combining the CDR3 with reference TRBV7-2 and TRBJ2-3 gives the whole variable domain GAGVSQSPSNKVTEKGKDVELRCDPISGHTALYWYRQSLGQGLEFLIYFQGNSAPDKSGLPSDRFSAERTGGSVSTLTIQRTQQEDSAVYLCASSPSAGYDTQYFGPGTRLTVL.

Only a few counts were recorded for this clone. The chain carries TRBV12-5 and TRBJ2-7, with 8 nucleotides matching TRBD1. Germline V gene data show CDR1 as LGHNT and CDR2 as FRNRAP. The trim removed 0 bases at V and 2 bases at J, leaving 3 bases unmatched. The CDR3 sequence is 15 residues long. The CDR3 reads CASGLVGRGPYEQYF. In DNA, the CDR3 is TGTGCTAGTGGTTTGGTAGGCAGGGGGCCCTACGAGCAGTACTTC. Drawing the rest from reference TRBV12-5 and TRBJ2-7, the complete variable domain is DARVTQTPRHKVTEMGQEVTMRCQPILGHNTVFWYRQTMMQGLELLAYFRNRAPLDDSGMPKDRFSAEMPDATLATLKIQPSEPRDSAVYFCASGLVGRGPYEQYFGPGTRLTVT.

V and J are TRBV25-1 and TRBJ1-1; no clear D. Trimming took off 6 bases at V and 4 bases at J, with 12 bases between the two ends. Germline loops: CDR1 MGHDK, CDR2 SYGVNS. This CDR3 is built from 13 residues. CDR3 bases: TGTGCCAGCAGGGGCGGAGGTTTCACTGAAGCTTTCTTT. It yields the protein CASRGGGFTEAFF. Combining the CDR3 with reference TRBV25-1 and TRBJ1-1 gives the whole variable domain EADIYQTPRYLVIGTGKKITLECSQTMGHDKMYWYQQDPGMELHLIHYSYGVNSTEKGDLSSESTVSRIRTEHFPLTLESARPSHTSQYLCASRGGGFTEAFFGQGTRLTVV.

The chain links TRBV18 to TRBJ1-1; 8 positions agree with TRBD1. This CDR3 region has 14 residues. The germline CDR1 and CDR2 sequences are KGHSH and LQKENI. Trimming at V came to 2 bases and at J to 8 bases, leaving 7 bases not matched to a gene. DNA for the CDR3: TGTGCCAGCTCACCAGGAAACAGGGGGGGAGAAGCTTTCTTT. Its translation is CASSPGNRGGEAFF.

This chain links TRBV11-2 with TRBJ2-1, with 7 bases lining up with TRBD2. The CDR3 extends over 16 amino acids. V gave up 1 base and J gave up 0 bases; unmatched junction bases: 3. The germline V gene has CDR1 SGHAT and CDR2 FQNNGV. CDR3 sequence reads: CASSLGGGSSYNEQFF. The DNA of the CDR3 is TGTGCCAGCAGCTTAGGCGGCGGGAGCTCCTACAATGAGCAGTTCTTC.

Regarding this clone: At one end the junction does not follow the germline gene, possibly because of a read error. The chain combines TRBV4-1 with TRBJ1-5, with 8 bases aligning to TRBD1. Looked up from germline, CDR1 is MGHRA and CDR2 is YSYEKL. The CDR3 is made up of 13 amino acids. The CDR3 loop reads CASNQQGVQPQHF. DNA of the CDR3: TGCGCCAGCAACCAACAGGGGGTTCAGCCCCAGCATTTT.

The rearrangement uses TRBV6-2 or TRBV6-3 and TRBJ1-5; tentative D call: TRBD1 (5 bases). The CDR3 sequence is 18 residues long. Germline V gene lookup returns CDR1 MNHEY and CDR2 SVGEGT. Trimming removed 0 bases at V and 0 bases at J, with 15 bases between. The CDR3 sequence: CASSYSGEGAYSNQPQHF. In DNA, the CDR3 is TGTGCCAGCAGTTACTCAGGCGAAGGGGCGTATAGCAATCAGCCCCAGCATTTT.

This rearrangement joins TRBV6-6 to TRBJ1-5; D not certain. Looked up from germline, CDR1 is MNHNY and CDR2 is SVGAGI (reference sequence). This CDR3 spans 14 amino acids. V lost 2 bases, J lost 3 bases, and 8 bases lay in between. The chain's CDR3 is CASSYAEDNQPQHF. The CDR3 coding sequence is TGTGCCAGCAGTTACGCGGAGGACAATCAGCCCCAGCATTTT.

The rearrangement uses TRBV5-6 and TRBJ1-2; the match to TRBD1 covers 8 bases. CDR3 size: 15 residues. Germline CDR1 and CDR2: SGHDT and YYEEEE. V gave up 4 bases and J gave up 2 bases; unmatched junction bases: 7. This CDR3 reads CASSPNRGANYGYTF. For the CDR3, the DNA is TGTGCCAGCAGCCCCAACAGGGGGGCCAACTATGGCTACACCTTC.

The chain links TRBV15 to TRBJ1-5, with 8 bases that match TRBD1. Germline V gene lookup returns CDR1 LNHNV and CDR2 YYDKDF (reference sequence). This CDR3 comprises 16 residues. Trimming cost V 5 bases and J 4 bases; bases outside gene matches: 10. The CDR3 here is CATSGRQGRTNQPQHF. For the CDR3, the DNA is TGTGCCACCAGCGGAAGACAGGGGCGAACAAATCAGCCCCAGCATTTT.

The CDR3 sequence is CATNPRRDRDNQPQHF. CDR3 coding DNA: TGTGCCACCAACCCCCGAAGAGACAGGGACAATCAGCCCCAGCATTTT. The gene calls are TRBV19 and TRBJ1-5, with 7 bases fitting TRBD1. From germline, CDR1 is LNHDA and CDR2 SQIVND (reference sequence). V was clipped by 10 bases and J by 3 bases; unmatched bases: 15. The CDR3 is 16 amino acids. Full variable domain (rest looked up from reference TRBV19 and TRBJ1-5): DGGITQSPKYLFRKEGQNVTLSCEQNLNHDAMYWYRQDPGQGLRLIYYSQIVNDFQKGDIAEGYSVSREKKESFPLTVTSAQKNPTAFYLCATNPRRDRDNQPQHFGDGTRLSIL.

The chain recombines TRBV7-2 with TRBJ2-3; 10 bases are shared with TRBD2. The CDR3 totals 18 residues. Germline assignment: CDR1 SGHTA and CDR2 FQGNSA. J gave up 2 bases and V 7 bases, and 15 bases lay outside the gene matches. CDR3 amino acids: CASNSGGSGGFLTDTQYF. The CDR3 DNA sequence: TGTGCCAGCAACTCCGGGGGTAGCGGGGGGTTTCTCACAGATACGCAGTATTTT. Variable domain in full (rest from reference TRBV7-2 and TRBJ2-3): GAGVSQSPSNKVTEKGKDVELRCDPISGHTALYWYRQSLGQGLEFLIYFQGNSAPDKSGLPSDRFSAERTGGSVSTLTIQRTQQEDSAVYLCASNSGGSGGFLTDTQYFGPGTRLTVL.

V usage is TRBV25-1 and J usage is TRBJ2-3; TRBD1 matches 8 bases. Germline values: CDR1 MGHDK, CDR2 SYGVNS. J was trimmed by 0 bases and V by 9 bases; bases with no gene match: 5. The CDR3 consists of 14 residues. The CDR3 protein is CASRQGTSTDTQYF. CDR3 nucleotide sequence: TGTGCCAGTAGACAGGGGACGAGCACAGATACGCAGTATTTT.

This clone has a handful of counts. This rearrangement joins TRBV10-1 to TRBJ2-1; possibly TRBD1 for D (5 bases). Germline-derived CDR1 and CDR2 are WNHNN and SYGVQD (reference sequence). There are 12 residues in the CDR3. Trimming took off 3 bases at V and 7 bases at J, with 7 bases between the two ends. CDR3 loop: CASSDRQNEQFF. CDR3 sequence (DNA): TGCGCCAGCAGTGATCGACAGAATGAGCAGTTCTTC.

This clone was observed a single time. V is TRBV2 and J is TRBJ2-2, with 10 bases aligning to TRBD1. Germline trimming cut 8 bases from V and 3 bases from J; bases unmatched to any gene: 3. The CDR3 covers 14 residues. Germline lookup yields CDR1 SNHLY and CDR2 FYNNEI. CDR3 protein: CASRGTGDTGELFF. The CDR3 bases are TGTGCCAGCCGGGGGACAGGGGACACCGGGGAGCTGTTTTTT.

The J gene is TRBJ2-2, the V gene TRBV12-5; TRBD1 matches at 8 bases. CDR3 length: 15 residues. In germline, CDR1 is LGHNT, CDR2 FRNRAP. The V and J ends lost 2 bases and 6 bases, in that order; junction bases with no gene match: 5. CDR3 nucleotide sequence: TGTGCTAGTGGTTTGACTCAGGACAGGGCCGGGGAGCTGTTTTTT. It translates to CASGLTQDRAGELFF.

The chain links TRBV15 to TRBJ1-5; 10 bases agree with TRBD1. Trimming took 0 bases from V and 6 from J; bases not matched to a gene: 5. Germline values: CDR1 LNHNV, CDR2 YYDKDF (reference sequence). There are 16 residues in the CDR3. The CDR3 reads CATSREDRGNGQPQHF. The CDR3 DNA reads as TGTGCCACCAGCAGAGAGGACAGGGGGAATGGTCAGCCCCAGCATTTT.

The genes are TRBV7-8 and TRBJ1-5; D perhaps matches TRBD1 (6 bases). The CDR3 has 13 residues. CDR1 SGHVS and CDR2 FQNEAQ come from the germline V gene. V lost 5 bases to trimming and J lost 11 bases, with 16 bases between them. CDR3 in DNA: TGTGCCAGCAGCCGGACAGAGCAATCAGCCCAGCATTTT. Encoded protein: CASSRTEQSAQHF.

V and J are TRBV28 and TRBJ2-5; 10 bases fit TRBD2. CDR1 is MDHEN, CDR2 SYDVKM, per germline. The J segment lost 5 bases and the V segment lost 7 bases, leaving 7 bases of the junction unmatched. The CDR3 is 14 residues long. The CDR3 region is CASTLSGRVETQYF. Written as DNA, the CDR3 is TGTGCCAGCACTCTAAGCGGGAGGGTCGAGACCCAGTACTTC.

The chain carries TRBV7-9 and TRBJ2-5; TRBD1 might be the D (6 bases). V dropped 5 bases and J dropped 5 bases, with 15 bases sitting between them. Looked up from germline, CDR1 is SEHNR and CDR2 is FQNEAQ (reference sequence). This CDR3 has 14 amino acids. The DNA for the CDR3 is TGTGCCAGCAGCGCCAGTCCCCAGGGGGAGACCCAGTACTTC. This encodes CASSASPQGETQYF.

J is TRBJ1-2 and V is TRBV10-3, with D possibly being TRBD1 (6 bases). Germline V CDR1 and CDR2: ENHRY, SYGVKD. The CDR3 has 13 amino acids. Trimming left V 2 bases short and J 8 bases short, with 12 bases between. In DNA form, the CDR3 reads TGTGCCATCAGTGAGGAGGGGGTGAAGGGCTACACCTTC. Translation gives CAISEEGVKGYTF.

This chain uses TRBV14 with TRBJ2-7, with D maybe TRBD2 (6 bases). Germline V lookup: CDR1 SGHDN, CDR2 FVKESK. The CDR3 totals 14 residues. Trimming cost V 6 bases and J 4 bases, with 16 bases left between them. CDR3 residues: CASRPTGGGYEQYF. CDR3 bases: TGTGCCAGCAGGCCCACCGGGGGTGGATACGAGCAGTACTTC.

The chain has TRBV6-1 and TRBJ1-2; 8 bases are shared with TRBD1. Germline trimming cut 3 bases from V and 3 bases from J; bases unmatched to any gene: 6. This CDR3 region has 15 residues. Per germline, CDR1 MNHNS and CDR2 SASEGT. The CDR3 DNA reads TGTGCCAGCAGTGAGGTCAGGGGGCCCTACTATGGCTACACCTTC. Translating gives CASSEVRGPYYGYTF.

This clone was seen once. V is TRBV27 and J is TRBJ1-4, with a weak D call TRBD1 (5 bases). Germline V lookup: CDR1 MNHEY, CDR2 SMNVEV (reference sequence). The CDR3 covers 18 residues. Trimming left V 4 bases short and J 8 bases short, with 26 bases between. CDR3 nucleotides: TGTGCCAGCAGTTCGCGCCAGACCAGACTTCCTTGGGGCGAAAAACTGTTTTTT. This codes for CASSSRQTRLPWGEKLFF.

This clone was detected only a few times. The chain has TRBV3-1 (or the pseudogene TRBV3-2) and TRBJ2-2; D gene ambiguous. Germline CDR1 LGHDT, CDR2 YNNKEL (reference sequence). With 4 bases removed from V and 6 bases from J, the gap between germline ends came to 3 bases. The length of the CDR3 is 11 residues. CDR3 nucleotide sequence: TGTGCCAGCAGCCGAGCCGGGGAGCTGTTTTTT. Translating it yields CASSRAGELFF.

This chain joins TRBV19 and TRBJ1-1; no reliable D call. Germline V CDR1 and CDR2: LNHDA, SQIVND (reference sequence). The CDR3 sequence is 13 residues long. Trimming took 5 bases from V and 0 from J, leaving 7 bases between them. The CDR3 DNA sequence: TGTGCCAGTAGTCTGTACTTGAACACTGAAGCTTTCTTT. Translation gives CASSLYLNTEAFF.

V usage is TRBV21-1 and J usage is TRBJ2-3; TRBD2 was called by the table and not checked on the DNA. TRBV21-1 is a recognized pseudogene. There are 17 residues in the CDR3. The CDR3 DNA is TGTGCCAGCGGGGGGCTAGCGGAGACGGTAGTCACAGATACGCAGTATTTT. Amino acids: CASGGLAETVVTDTQYF.

This rearrangement joins TRBV29-1 to TRBJ2-3; 8 nucleotides line up with TRBD1. This CDR3 is built from 12 residues. The junction had 7 bases not matched to a gene; V was cut back by 8 bases and J by 6 bases. Germline V CDR1 and CDR2: SQVTM, ANQGSEA. The CDR3 DNA reads TGCAGCACCGGACAGGGTGGTGATACGCAGTATTTT. Protein: CSTGQGGDTQYF.

The chain recombines TRBV12-3 or TRBV12-4 with TRBJ2-7; 7 bases fit TRBD1. The CDR3 sequence is 12 residues long. Losses at the gene ends were 6 bases for V and 8 bases for J; bases not matched to a gene: 7. The CDR3: CASSPRQGKQYF. CDR3 nucleotide sequence: TGTGCCAGCAGCCCCCGACAGGGAAAGCAGTACTTC.

This clone appeared a few times. The chain uses TRBV4-2 and TRBJ2-6, with D tentatively TRBD2 (6 bases). V was trimmed by 4 bases and J by 4 bases, leaving 17 bases between them. This CDR3 is built from 17 residues. In germline, CDR1 is LGHNA, CDR2 YNFKEQ. CDR3 protein: CASSRIIGGSGANVLTF. In DNA form, the CDR3 reads TGTGCCAGCAGCCGGATTATTGGGGGGTCCGGGGCCAACGTCCTGACTTTC.